A single sample is the source of the 6 T cell receptor beta chains below, sequenced in a study of early T cells in non-severe SARS-CoV-2 infection (dated by TCRdb to the early 2020s). Receptor libraries were prepared by 5' RACE. The sequencer was a NextSeq 500. TCRdb itself trimmed the public reads at Q25 with fastp, ran MiXCR and retained productive beta chains. Identical CDR3 protein sequences are pooled into one entry, listed with their most common genes and DNA. The sample table contains tens of thousands of distinct CDR3 sequences; only one count was recorded for roughly 10% of them. Approximately 4.9% of the sample belongs to the ten largest clones. The input for sequencing was whole blood, taken at baseline. These receptor sequences come from an adult who was a healthcare worker with PCR-confirmed SARS-CoV-2 infection or an uninfected control (not recorded which).

The chain links TRBV2 to TRBJ2-1; the D gene is possibly TRBD1 (6 bases). CDR3 length equals 15 residues. Trimming took 5 bases from V and 10 from J, leaving 21 bases between them. Looked up from germline, CDR1 is SNHLY and CDR2 is FYNNEI. CDR3 coding DNA: TGTGCCAGCAGTCAAATGTGGGGGCAGGTAGCAGAGCAGTTCTTC. Its protein is CASSQMWGQVAEQFF.

This clonotype has a count of ten or more. The J gene is TRBJ2-3, the V gene TRBV29-1; D might be TRBD2 (5 bases). The germline V gene encodes CDR1 SQVTM and CDR2 ANQGSEA. This CDR3 contains 13 residues. V lost 7 bases to trimming and J lost 3 bases, with 14 bases between them. The CDR3 loop is CSAKEDSTDTQYF. The CDR3 DNA reads TGCAGCGCCAAGGAGGACTCAACAGATACGCAGTATTTT.

The table lists this clonotype with a few counts. V usage is TRBV6-4 and J usage is TRBJ2-6; the D gene is possibly TRBD1 (5 bases). V was trimmed by 6 bases and J by 0 bases, leaving 9 bases between them. Germline V gene sequence: CDR1 MRHNA, CDR2 SNTAGT. The CDR3 is made up of 15 amino acids. CDR3 nucleotides: TGTGCCAGCAGCTATGACAGCTCTGGGGCCAACGTCCTGACTTTC. Protein: CASSYDSSGANVLTF.

This clonotype came up a few times. The chain couples TRBV7-9 to TRBJ2-7; the match to TRBD1 covers 8 bases. This CDR3 region has 14 residues. CDR1 is SEHNR, CDR2 FQNEAQ, per germline (reference sequence). V was clipped by 6 bases and J by 2 bases; unmatched bases: 6. CDR3 nucleotide sequence: TGTGCCAGCAGTCGACAGGGGATAACCTACGAGCAGTACTTC. Its protein product is CASSRQGITYEQYF.

This clonotype was observed a single time. This chain links TRBV5-1 with TRBJ2-3; D is possibly TRBD1 (6 bases). Germline CDR1 reads SGHRS; CDR2 reads YFSETQ. The CDR3 consists of 13 residues. Trimming removed 7 bases from V and 0 bases from J, with 9 bases in between. The CDR3 DNA is TGCGCCAGCGGAGGACAGAGCACAGATACGCAGTATTTT. This codes for CASGGQSTDTQYF.

In this sample, this clonotype turned up a few times. This rearrangement joins TRBV20-1 to TRBJ2-5; D unresolved. The ends were cut back, 0 bases at V and 3 bases at J, with 14 bases in the middle. The CDR3 runs 15 residues. Germline values: CDR1 DFQATT, CDR2 SNEGSKA (reference sequence). CDR3 nucleotide sequence: TGCAGTGCTAGAGATCTTGAAATTGGAGAAGAGACCCAGTACTTC. This translates into CSARDLEIGEETQYF.